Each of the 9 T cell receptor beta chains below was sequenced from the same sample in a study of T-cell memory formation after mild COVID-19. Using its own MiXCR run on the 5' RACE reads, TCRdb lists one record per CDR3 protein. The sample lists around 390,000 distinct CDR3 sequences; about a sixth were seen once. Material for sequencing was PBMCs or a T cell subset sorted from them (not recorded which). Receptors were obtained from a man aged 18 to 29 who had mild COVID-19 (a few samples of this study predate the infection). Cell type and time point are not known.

The CDR3 here is CASSLGQGHQETQYF. The DNA of the CDR3 is TGTGCCAGCAGCCTCGGACAGGGACACCAAGAGACCCAGTACTTC. The gene calls are TRBV11-3 and TRBJ2-5; TRBD1 aligns across 8 bases. This CDR3 has 15 residues. The ends lost 5 bases at V and 0 bases at J; junction bases unmatched: 5. CDR1 is SGHNT, CDR2 YENEEA, per germline.

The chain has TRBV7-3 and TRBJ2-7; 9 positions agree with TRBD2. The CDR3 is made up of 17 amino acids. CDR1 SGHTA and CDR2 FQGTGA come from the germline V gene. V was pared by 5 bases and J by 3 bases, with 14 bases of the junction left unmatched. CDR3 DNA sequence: TGTGCCAGCAGCCCCACGGGCGGAGCGGGGGGACTCTACGAGCAGTACTTC. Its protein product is CASSPTGGAGGLYEQYF.

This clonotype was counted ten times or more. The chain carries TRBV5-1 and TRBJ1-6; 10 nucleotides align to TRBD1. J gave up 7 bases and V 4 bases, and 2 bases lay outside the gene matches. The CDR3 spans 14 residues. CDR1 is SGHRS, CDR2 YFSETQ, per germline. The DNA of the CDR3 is TGCGCCAGCAGCGAGGACAGGGGGAATTCACCCCTCCACTTT. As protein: CASSEDRGNSPLHF. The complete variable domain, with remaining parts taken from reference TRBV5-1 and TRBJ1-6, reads KAGVTQTPRYLIKTRGQQVTLSCSPISGHRSVSWYQQTPGQGLQFLFEYFSETQRNKGNFPGRFSGRQFSNSRSEMNVSTLELGDSALYLCASSEDRGNSPLHFGNGTRLTVT.

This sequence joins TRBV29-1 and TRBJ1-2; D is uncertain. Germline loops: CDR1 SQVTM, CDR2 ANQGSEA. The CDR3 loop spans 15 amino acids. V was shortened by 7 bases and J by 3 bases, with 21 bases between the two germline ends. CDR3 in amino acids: CSANYQTLSDYGYTF. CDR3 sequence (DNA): TGCAGCGCAAATTATCAGACGTTAAGCGACTATGGCTACACCTTC.

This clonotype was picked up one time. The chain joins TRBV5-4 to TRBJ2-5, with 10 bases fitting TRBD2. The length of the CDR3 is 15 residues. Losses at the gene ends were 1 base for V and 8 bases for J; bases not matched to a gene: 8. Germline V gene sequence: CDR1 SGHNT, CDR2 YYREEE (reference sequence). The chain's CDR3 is CASSLSPSGGETQYF. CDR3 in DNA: TGTGCCAGCAGCTTGTCCCCTAGCGGGGGCGAAACCCAGTACTTC.

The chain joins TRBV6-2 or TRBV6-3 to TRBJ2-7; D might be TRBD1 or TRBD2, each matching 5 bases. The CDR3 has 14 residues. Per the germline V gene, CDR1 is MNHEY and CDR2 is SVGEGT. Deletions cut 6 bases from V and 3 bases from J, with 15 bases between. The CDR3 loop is CASREGRGLYEQYF. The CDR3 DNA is TGTGCCAGCAGAGAGGGAAGGGGCCTCTACGAGCAGTACTTC.

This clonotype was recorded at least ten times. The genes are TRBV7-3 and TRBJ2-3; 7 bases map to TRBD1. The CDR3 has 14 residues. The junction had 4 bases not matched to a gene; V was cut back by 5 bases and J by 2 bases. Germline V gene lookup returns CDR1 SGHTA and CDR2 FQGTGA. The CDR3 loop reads CASSRTGATDTQYF. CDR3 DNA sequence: TGTGCCAGCAGCCGGACAGGTGCCACAGATACGCAGTATTTT.

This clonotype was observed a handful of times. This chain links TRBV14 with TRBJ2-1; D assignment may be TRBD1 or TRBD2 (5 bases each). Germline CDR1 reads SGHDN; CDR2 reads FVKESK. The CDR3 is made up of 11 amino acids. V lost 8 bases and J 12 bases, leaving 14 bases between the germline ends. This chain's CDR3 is CASDLGGRQFF. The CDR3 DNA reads TGTGCCAGCGACCTTGGGGGACGGCAGTTCTTC.

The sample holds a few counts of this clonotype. CDR3 region: CSVEGLAPDTQYF. The CDR3 bases are TGCAGCGTTGAAGGACTAGCGCCAGATACGCAGTATTTT. The chain is built from TRBV29-1 and TRBJ2-3; 8 positions match TRBD2. The junction had 1 base not matched to a gene; V was cut back by 1 base and J by 4 bases. This CDR3 has 13 residues. The germline CDR1 and CDR2 sequences are SQVTM and ANQGSEA.